One and the same sample provided the 21 T cell receptor beta chains below, sequenced in a study of blood T cell repertoires in COVID-19. Clones were read by immunoSEQ multiplex PCR, and TCRdb kept only the in-frame ones, dropping some. Of approximately 140,000 clones listed, around nine tenths are singletons. Sequences were obtained from peripheral blood. These TCRs come from a woman between 40 and 50 years old with acute or convalescent COVID-19.

Of note for this clone: The same CDR3 is also encoded by other DNA sequences in this sample. The V and J genes are TRBV18 and TRBJ2-1; TRBD1 matches 8 bases. Trimming cost V 1 base and J 6 bases; bases outside gene matches: 5. The germline V gene encodes CDR1 KGHSH and CDR2 LQKENI. The CDR3 consists of 15 residues. This chain's CDR3 is CASSPRGQGINEQFF. CDR3 nucleotide sequence: TGTGCCAGCTCACCACGAGGACAGGGAATCAATGAGCAGTTCTTC. Looking up the rest from reference TRBV18 and TRBJ2-1 gives the full variable domain: NAGVMQNPRHLVRRRGQEARLRCSPMKGHSHVYWYRQLPEEGLKFMVYLQKENIIDESGMPKERFSAEFPKEGPSILRIQQVVRGDSAAYFCASSPRGQGINEQFFGPGTRLTVL.

V gene TRBV11-2 combines with J gene TRBJ2-1; the D is unclear. Germline CDR1 SGHAT, CDR2 FQNNGV. The V and J ends lost 1 base and 6 bases respectively, with 13 bases between them. CDR3 length: 15 amino acids. CDR3 in amino acids: CASSLGGFGFNEQFF. CDR3 in DNA: TGTGCCAGCAGCTTAGGAGGTTTTGGCTTCAATGAGCAGTTCTTC.

The sample holds a few counts of this clone. The rearrangement joins TRBV10-3 to TRBJ1-1; 8 bases align to TRBD1. CDR1 ENHRY and CDR2 SYGVKD come from the germline V gene. The CDR3 runs 13 residues. Trimming cost V 9 bases and J 1 base; bases outside gene matches: 4. CDR3 in amino acids: CAMGTGPNTEAFF. Here the CDR3 DNA reads TGTGCCATGGGGACAGGACCGAACACTGAAGCTTTCTTT.

The count of this clone is one. The chain couples TRBV18 to TRBJ1-2, with 9 bases identical to TRBD1. The length of the CDR3 is 18 residues. Germline CDR1 KGHSH, CDR2 LQKENI. The V segment lost 6 bases and the J segment 2 bases; nucleotides outside the gene matches: 16. Here the CDR3 DNA reads TGTGCCAGCTCCCCTATTGAAAGCCGGGACAGGGTAAACTATGGCTACACCTTC. It specifies CASSPIESRDRVNYGYTF.

The genes are TRBV7-3 and TRBJ2-5, with a tentative D call TRBD1 (5 bases). Trimming cost V 6 bases and J 5 bases, with 13 bases left between them. Per germline, CDR1 SGHTA and CDR2 FQGTGA. This CDR3 is 13 amino acids long. The CDR3 region has the DNA TGTGCCAGCAGTAAGGGCAGGGCGGAGACCCAGTACTTC. Protein: CASSKGRAETQYF.

A single count supports this clone. The gene calls are TRBV11-2 and TRBJ2-4, with 13 positions matching TRBD2. With V trimmed by 6 bases and J by 7 bases, 12 bases remained unmatched. This CDR3 spans 17 amino acids. Germline V gives CDR1 SGHAT, CDR2 FQNNGV. The CDR3 sequence: CASRPTSGRAPGNIQYF. For the CDR3, the DNA is TGTGCCAGCAGACCTACTAGCGGGAGGGCGCCAGGGAACATTCAGTACTTC.

This chain joins TRBV19 and TRBJ2-7; D gene uncertain. The CDR3 extends over 14 amino acids. V was cut by 3 bases and J by 0 bases, with 9 bases left in between. CDR1 and CDR2 from the germline V gene are LNHDA and SQIVND (reference sequence). In nucleotides, the CDR3 is TGTGCCAGTAGTATGCCCTGGAGCTCCTACGAGCAGTACTTC. Translation gives CASSMPWSSYEQYF.

The V gene is TRBV27, the J gene TRBJ1-1, with a weak D call TRBD1 (5 bases). Germline V gene sequence: CDR1 MNHEY, CDR2 SMNVEV (reference sequence). V dropped 6 bases and J dropped 2 bases, with 19 bases sitting between them. CDR3 length: 16 residues. The CDR3 bases are TGTGCCAGCAGCCCCTGGAGGGGAAGGGCAAACACTGAAGCTTTCTTT. Amino acid sequence: CASSPWRGRANTEAFF.

V gene TRBV7-9 combines with J gene TRBJ1-4; 10 bases are a match to TRBD1. The CDR3 totals 14 residues. Germline V gives CDR1 SEHNR, CDR2 FQNEAQ (reference sequence). V lost 4 bases to trimming and J lost 8 bases; unmatched junction nucleotides: 4. DNA of the CDR3: TGTGCCAGCAGCTCGACAGGGGGCGAAGAAAAACTGTTTTTT. This codes for CASSSTGGEEKLFF.

J is TRBJ2-1 and V is TRBV12-3 or TRBV12-4; maybe TRBD1 (5 bases). V was shortened by 5 bases and J by 10 bases, with 15 bases between the two germline ends. The CDR3 covers 13 residues. The DNA of the CDR3 is TGTGCCAGCAGTCAACTTTCGACAGCGGAGCAGTTCTTC. It translates to CASSQLSTAEQFF.

The chain uses TRBV30 and TRBJ1-1; D unclear. Trimming took 7 bases from V and 7 from J, leaving 13 bases between them. The germline V gene has CDR1 GTSNPN and CDR2 SVGIG (reference sequence). CDR3 length equals 11 residues. The CDR3 loop reads CASTVGFEAFF. CDR3 nucleotides: TGTGCCTCCACAGTTGGGTTTGAAGCTTTCTTT.

V and J are TRBV7-9 and TRBJ1-1; D ambiguous. The V gene's germline CDR1 is SEHNR and CDR2 FQNEAQ (reference sequence). The germline V and J ends were trimmed by 11 bases and 6 bases, with 7 bases remaining between them. The CDR3 has 9 residues. The CDR3: CAHSPEAFF. Written as DNA, the CDR3 is TGTGCCCATAGCCCTGAAGCTTTCTTT.

CDR3 residues: CAATQGPVSMAFF. CDR3 coding DNA: TGTGCCGCCACCCAGGGCCCGGTATCTATGGCTTTCTTT. This sequence joins TRBV10-3 and TRBJ1-1; possible D gene TRBD1, 5 bases. Germline lookup yields CDR1 ENHRY and CDR2 SYGVKD. The CDR3 consists of 13 residues. V dropped 11 bases and J dropped 11 bases, with 24 bases sitting between them.

The rearrangement uses TRBV14 and TRBJ1-4; D is unresolved. Between the trimmed V and J ends, which lost 4 bases and 5 bases, there was a span of 17 bases. The length of the CDR3 is 16 residues. Germline-derived CDR1 and CDR2 are SGHDN and FVKESK. The CDR3 nucleotides read TGTGCCAGCAGCCCGTTCTCGTCAGGATGGAATGAAAAACTGTTTTTT. Its translation is CASSPFSSGWNEKLFF.

This chain links TRBV5-1 with TRBJ2-7; 8 positions agree with TRBD1. In germline, CDR1 is SGHRS, CDR2 YFSETQ. Trimming cost V 6 bases and J 4 bases; bases outside gene matches: 9. This CDR3 is built from 14 residues. The CDR3 spells CASTLVDREYEQYF. The CDR3 DNA follows: TGCGCCAGCACCCTGGTGGACAGGGAGTACGAGCAGTACTTC.

V and J are TRBV29-1 and TRBJ2-7, with D tentatively TRBD2 (6 bases). CDR1 and CDR2 (germline): SQVTM, ANQGSEA. V was trimmed by 0 bases and J by 2 bases, leaving 14 bases between them. This CDR3 has 15 residues. The CDR3 nucleotides are TGCAGCGTTGAAGATGTGGAGGGCCGCGCCTACGAGCAGTACTTC. It specifies CSVEDVEGRAYEQYF.

V is TRBV20-1 and J is TRBJ2-7; D perhaps matches TRBD1 (5 bases). The CDR3 is 11 residues long. The germline V gene has CDR1 DFQATT and CDR2 SNEGSKA (reference sequence). The V end lost 5 bases, the J end lost 3 bases, and 8 bases lay between the germline ends. CDR3 region: CSAYDSYEQYF. The CDR3 DNA is TGCAGTGCTTACGACAGCTACGAGCAGTACTTC.

The CDR3 protein is CASSSFSGAKGYTQYF. In DNA form, the CDR3 reads TGTGCCAGCAGCTCATTTAGCGGCGCCAAAGGTTATACGCAGTATTTT. This chain connects TRBV6-2 or TRBV6-3 to TRBJ2-3; D is perhaps TRBD2 (6 bases). V was trimmed by 6 bases and J by 7 bases, leaving 23 bases between them. CDR1 is MNHEY and CDR2 is SVGEGT in the germline V gene. There are 16 residues in the CDR3.

The J gene is TRBJ2-7, the V gene TRBV25-1; 9 bases are shared with TRBD1. J gave up 3 bases and V 4 bases, and 7 bases lay outside the gene matches. The CDR3 spans 15 residues. Germline V lookup: CDR1 MGHDK, CDR2 SYGVNS. The CDR3, as DNA: TGTGCCAGCAGTGGCACGGGACAGGGATACTACGAGCAGTACTTC. Translating it yields CASSGTGQGYYEQYF.

The chain links TRBV5-6 to TRBJ1-2, with 10 nucleotides matching TRBD1. Germline V gene sequence: CDR1 SGHDT, CDR2 YYEEEE. Losses at the gene ends were 5 bases for V and 4 bases for J; bases not matched to a gene: 8. The CDR3 is 15 residues long. Here the CDR3 DNA reads TGTGCCAGCAGTCCTGACAGGGGGCAAGGCTATGGCTACACCTTC. Its protein is CASSPDRGQGYGYTF.

This clone was picked up one time. The chain uses TRBV7-9 and TRBJ1-2; D unresolved. V lost 5 bases, J lost 2 bases, and 12 bases lay in between. The CDR3 has 14 amino acids. Per the germline V gene, CDR1 is SEHNR and CDR2 is FQNEAQ (reference sequence). CDR3 DNA sequence: TGTGCCAGCAGCCCTGGCGGAATAAACTATGGCTACACCTTC. Its protein is CASSPGGINYGYTF.